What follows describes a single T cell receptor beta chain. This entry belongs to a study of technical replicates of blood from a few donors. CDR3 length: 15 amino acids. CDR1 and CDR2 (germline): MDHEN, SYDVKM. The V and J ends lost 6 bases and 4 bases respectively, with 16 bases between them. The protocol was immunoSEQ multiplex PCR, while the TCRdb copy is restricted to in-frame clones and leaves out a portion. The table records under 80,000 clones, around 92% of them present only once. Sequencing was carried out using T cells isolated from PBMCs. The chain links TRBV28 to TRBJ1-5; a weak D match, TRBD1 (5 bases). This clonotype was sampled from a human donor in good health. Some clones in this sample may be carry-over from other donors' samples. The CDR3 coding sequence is TGTGCCAGCAGGCCCCCGGGGGTGGGTAATCAGCCCCAGCATTTT. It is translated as CASRPPGVGNQPQHF.